The rows below give T cell receptor beta chains drawn from one sample of a study of early stage breast cancer tumors. Sequencing was performed with immunoSEQ multiplex PCR; in TCRdb, only in-frame clones are kept and a portion is missing. The sample holds just over 50,000 clones, roughly 78% seen once. The sample was blood. The receptor set was obtained from a person aged 35 to 50 with breast cancer. Both conserved end residues are part of each CDR3. Fields, in order: D gene, clone size, J gene, V gene, CDR3 protein, CDR3 DNA. D genes are given only for firm matches. Rows give clone size only sometimes, using once, few, many, or a class for an expanded clone.

d_call: TRBD1
clone_size: NA
j_call: TRBJ1-3
v_call: TRBV5-8
cdr3_aa: CASSFEAGGRNTIYF
cdr3_nt: TGTGCCAGCAGCTTCGAGGCAGGGGGCAGGAACACCATATATTTT

d_call: TRBD2
clone_size: NA
j_call: TRBJ2-5
v_call: TRBV6-1
cdr3_aa: CASPGLAGPQETQYF
cdr3_nt: TGTGCCAGCCCTGGACTAGCGGGACCCCAAGAGACCCAGTACTTC

d_call: NA
clone_size: NA
j_call: TRBJ1-4
v_call: TRBV5-1
cdr3_aa: CASSLGHLNEKLFF
cdr3_nt: TGCGCCAGCAGCTTGGGACACCTTAATGAAAAACTGTTTTTT

d_call: TRBD1
clone_size: NA
j_call: TRBJ2-3
v_call: TRBV25-1
cdr3_aa: CASSQPPGQGADTQYF
cdr3_nt: TGTGCCAGCAGTCAACCTCCGGGACAGGGAGCAGATACGCAGTATTTT

d_call: NA
clone_size: few
j_call: TRBJ2-7
v_call: TRBV5-4
cdr3_aa: CASRAAGLSYEQYF
cdr3_nt: TGTGCCAGTCGAGCGGCGGGCCTCTCCTACGAGCAGTACTTC

d_call: NA
clone_size: NA
j_call: TRBJ1-3
v_call: TRBV11-3
cdr3_aa: CASSNRQVSGNTIYF
cdr3_nt: TGTGCCAGCAGCAACCGACAGGTCTCTGGAAACACCATATATTTT

d_call: NA
clone_size: NA
j_call: TRBJ1-6
v_call: TRBV30
cdr3_aa: CAWSEDGSYNSPLHF
cdr3_nt: TGTGCCTGGAGTGAAGACGGAAGTTATAATTCACCCCTCCACTTT

d_call: NA
clone_size: NA
j_call: TRBJ2-7
v_call: TRBV19
cdr3_aa: CAPSPRDGAYEQYF
cdr3_nt: TGTGCCCCCTCACCGCGGGACGGAGCCTACGAGCAGTACTTC

d_call: NA
clone_size: NA
j_call: TRBJ1-1
v_call: TRBV19
cdr3_aa: CASSTQGGRDTEAFF
cdr3_nt: TGTGCCAGTAGTACACAGGGAGGTCGAGACACTGAAGCTTTCTTT

d_call: NA
clone_size: NA
j_call: TRBJ2-2
v_call: TRBV5-1
cdr3_aa: CASSLVWYSEAGELFF
cdr3_nt: TGCGCCAGCAGCTTGGTTTGGTACAGCGAGGCCGGGGAGCTGTTTTTT

d_call: NA
clone_size: NA
j_call: TRBJ1-2
v_call: TRBV16
cdr3_aa: CASSQTLGQSANYGYTF
cdr3_nt: TGTGCCAGCAGCCAGACTTTAGGACAAAGTGCTAACTATGGCTACACCTTC

d_call: TRBD2
clone_size: once
j_call: TRBJ2-7
v_call: TRBV6-1
cdr3_aa: CASSEALIAGDDEQYF
cdr3_nt: TGTGCCAGCAGTGAAGCGTTGATAGCGGGAGATGACGAGCAGTACTTC

d_call: NA
clone_size: NA
j_call: TRBJ2-2
v_call: TRBV5-6
cdr3_aa: CASSRGYVGTPSTGELFF
cdr3_nt: TGTGCCAGCAGCCGAGGATACGTCGGGACCCCGAGTACCGGGGAGCTGTTTTTT